This TCR beta chain was observed in a study of glioma-infiltrating T cells after dendritic cell vaccination. The CDR3 is 13 residues long. Germline V CDR1 and CDR2: SEHNR, FQNEAQ (reference sequence). V lost 2 bases, J lost 4 bases, and 8 bases lay in between. Profiled with immunoSEQ multiplex PCR; TCRdb holds only in-frame clones, not every one. The sample shows around 67,000 clones, 81% of them seen only once. The count of this clone is one. The V call is TRBV7-9, the J call TRBJ1-1; D is perhaps TRBD1 (5 bases). The TCR sequence derives from a human donor with glioblastoma. The material was blood, obtained before dendritic cell vaccination. The CDR3 DNA sequence: TGTGCCAGCAGCTTAAGCAGGGCCACTGAAGCTTTCTTT. It is translated as CASSLSRATEAFF. The entire variable domain, with the rest obtained from reference TRBV7-9 and TRBJ1-1, is as follows: DTGVSQNPRHKITKRGQNVTFRCDPISEHNRLYWYRQTLGQGPEFLTYFQNEAQLEKSRLLSDRFSAERPKGSFSTLEIQRTEQGDSAMYLCASSLSRATEAFFGQGTRLTVV.